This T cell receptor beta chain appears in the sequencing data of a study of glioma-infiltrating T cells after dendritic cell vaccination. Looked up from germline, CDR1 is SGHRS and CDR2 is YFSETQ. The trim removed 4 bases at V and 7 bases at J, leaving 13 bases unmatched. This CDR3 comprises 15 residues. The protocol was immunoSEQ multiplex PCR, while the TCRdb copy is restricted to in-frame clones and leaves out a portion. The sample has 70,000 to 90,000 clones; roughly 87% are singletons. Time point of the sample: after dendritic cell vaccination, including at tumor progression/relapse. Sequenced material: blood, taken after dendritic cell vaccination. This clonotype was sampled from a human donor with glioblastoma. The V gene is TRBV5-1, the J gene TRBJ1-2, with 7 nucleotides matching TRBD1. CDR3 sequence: CASSPRVQGYSGYTF. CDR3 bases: TGCGCCAGCAGCCCGAGGGTACAGGGGTATTCTGGCTACACCTTC.